The table lists the clone carrying this T cell receptor beta chain with a few counts. Its antigen is unknown. This sample is part of a study of cytomegalovirus exposure and HLA in healthy donors. Study-wide points: Associated with cytomegalovirus, according to the listing, were fewer than 200 TCR beta chains. Later, an analysis showed that TCR beta chains associated with HLA were more clonally expanded than others that were equally common. The authors later linked a missense DCLRE1C variant to TCR beta V- and J-gene trimming.

The PCR ran on 60 Vbeta and 13 Jbeta primers. Only in-frame clones appear in the TCRdb table, and some are missing; sequencing was by immunoSEQ multiplex PCR. The repertoire holds more than 110,000 clones, almost 85% seen once, with about 1.5% in the top ten. Each donor's status was that of a healthy bone marrow donor. The material sequenced was PBMCs. The sequence came from a young man in good health and CMV-seropositive.

The CDR3 loop is CASSTEDYSNQPQHF. CDR3 nucleotide sequence: TGTGCCAGCTCAACAGAAGACTATAGCAATCAGCCCCAGCATTTT. This chain connects TRBV18 to TRBJ1-5; D gene uncertain. The V gene lost 5 bases and the J gene lost 0 bases, with 11 bases spanning the gap. The CDR3 has 15 amino acids. Germline CDR1 and CDR2: KGHSH and LQKENI.